A selection of T cell receptor beta chains follows, all from one sample in a study of radiation and T cells in renal cell carcinoma. Data came from immunoSEQ multiplex PCR; TCRdb stores just in-frame clones and leaves some out. The table shows about 62,000 clones, with approximately 80% occurring only once. The sample in question was blood, obtained from a patient whose treatment included radiotherapy and nephrectomy. The source is a man aged 55 to 70 with renal cell carcinoma. CDR3s include the opening cysteine and the closing phenylalanine or tryptophan. Each record gives: V gene, D gene, clone size, J gene, CDR3 DNA, CDR3 protein. A D gene is named only where the DNA matches it firmly. The size field is filled for only some rows; it gives once, few, many or a size class.

TRBV27,NA,once,TRBJ2-4,TGTGCCAGCAGTTTAATGGGCGTATTGTCGGACATTCAGTACTTC,CASSLMGVLSDIQYF
TRBV15,NA,NA,TRBJ2-5,TGTGCCACCAGCAGAGATCTGGCTGGGCCCTGGGCGAACTTC,CATSRDLAGPWANF
TRBV7-2,TRBD1,NA,TRBJ1-3,TGTGCCAGCAGCCCCCAGGGACAGGCGTCCTCTGGAAACACCATATATTTT,CASSPQGQASSGNTIYF
TRBV13,TRBD1,NA,TRBJ2-2,TGTGCCAGCAGCTCGACAGGGGGTGTTGTCGGGGAGCTGTTTTTT,CASSSTGGVVGELFF
TRBV7-2,TRBD2,NA,TRBJ2-3,TGTGCCAGCACCCCTGCCCTGACGGGGGGTACAGATACGCAGTATTTT,CASTPALTGGTDTQYF
TRBV25-1,NA,NA,TRBJ2-1,TGTGCCAGCAGCCTGACCCACGGCTCCTACAATGAGCAGTTCTTC,CASSLTHGSYNEQFF
TRBV6-5,TRBD1,NA,TRBJ1-1,TGTGCCAGCAGCCTACGGACAGGTGAAGCTTTCTTT,CASSLRTGEAFF
TRBV7-8,TRBD1,NA,TRBJ1-6,TGTGCCAGCAGCTTAGGGGACAGGGGAAGCTCACCCCTCCACTTT,CASSLGDRGSSPLHF
TRBV5-4,TRBD2,once,TRBJ2-3,TGTGCCAGCAGCTTGGACCTAGCGGGGGGCACAGATACGCAGTATTTT,CASSLDLAGGTDTQYF
TRBV30,NA,NA,TRBJ2-2,TGTGCCTGGAGTCAGGGGCACACCGGGGAGCTGTTTTTT,CAWSQGHTGELFF
TRBV15,NA,once,TRBJ2-5,TGTGCCACCAGCAGTTTTCAGGGGGGAGGGACCCAGTACTTC,CATSSFQGGGTQYF
TRBV10-2,TRBD1,few,TRBJ2-1,TGCGCCAGCAGGACACGCCCCGGGACAGGGGGCTATGAGCAGTTCTTC,CASRTRPGTGGYEQFF
TRBV7-3,NA,few,TRBJ1-1,TGTGCCAGCAGCTTATATGTTGGTACTGAAGCTTTCTTT,CASSLYVGTEAFF
TRBV10-3,TRBD1,NA,TRBJ1-5,TGTGCCATCAGTGAGGGGGACAGGGTCCAGCCCCAGCATTTT,CAISEGDRVQPQHF
TRBV30,NA,NA,TRBJ1-4,TGTGCCTGGAACCTTTTGGGGAGTGAAAAACTGTTTTTT,CAWNLLGSEKLFF
TRBV7-2,NA,NA,TRBJ2-1,TGTGCCAGCAGCTTATCACAAGGTTACAATGAGCAGTTCTTC,CASSLSQGYNEQFF
TRBV7-9,TRBD2,NA,TRBJ2-5,TGTGCCAGCAGCTGGGGTAGCGGGGGATTTAGGGAGACCCAGTACTTC,CASSWGSGGFRETQYF
TRBV6-1,NA,NA,TRBJ1-1,TGTGCCAGCAGTGAAGAAAGACAGATAATGAACACTGAAGCTTTCTTT,CASSEERQIMNTEAFF